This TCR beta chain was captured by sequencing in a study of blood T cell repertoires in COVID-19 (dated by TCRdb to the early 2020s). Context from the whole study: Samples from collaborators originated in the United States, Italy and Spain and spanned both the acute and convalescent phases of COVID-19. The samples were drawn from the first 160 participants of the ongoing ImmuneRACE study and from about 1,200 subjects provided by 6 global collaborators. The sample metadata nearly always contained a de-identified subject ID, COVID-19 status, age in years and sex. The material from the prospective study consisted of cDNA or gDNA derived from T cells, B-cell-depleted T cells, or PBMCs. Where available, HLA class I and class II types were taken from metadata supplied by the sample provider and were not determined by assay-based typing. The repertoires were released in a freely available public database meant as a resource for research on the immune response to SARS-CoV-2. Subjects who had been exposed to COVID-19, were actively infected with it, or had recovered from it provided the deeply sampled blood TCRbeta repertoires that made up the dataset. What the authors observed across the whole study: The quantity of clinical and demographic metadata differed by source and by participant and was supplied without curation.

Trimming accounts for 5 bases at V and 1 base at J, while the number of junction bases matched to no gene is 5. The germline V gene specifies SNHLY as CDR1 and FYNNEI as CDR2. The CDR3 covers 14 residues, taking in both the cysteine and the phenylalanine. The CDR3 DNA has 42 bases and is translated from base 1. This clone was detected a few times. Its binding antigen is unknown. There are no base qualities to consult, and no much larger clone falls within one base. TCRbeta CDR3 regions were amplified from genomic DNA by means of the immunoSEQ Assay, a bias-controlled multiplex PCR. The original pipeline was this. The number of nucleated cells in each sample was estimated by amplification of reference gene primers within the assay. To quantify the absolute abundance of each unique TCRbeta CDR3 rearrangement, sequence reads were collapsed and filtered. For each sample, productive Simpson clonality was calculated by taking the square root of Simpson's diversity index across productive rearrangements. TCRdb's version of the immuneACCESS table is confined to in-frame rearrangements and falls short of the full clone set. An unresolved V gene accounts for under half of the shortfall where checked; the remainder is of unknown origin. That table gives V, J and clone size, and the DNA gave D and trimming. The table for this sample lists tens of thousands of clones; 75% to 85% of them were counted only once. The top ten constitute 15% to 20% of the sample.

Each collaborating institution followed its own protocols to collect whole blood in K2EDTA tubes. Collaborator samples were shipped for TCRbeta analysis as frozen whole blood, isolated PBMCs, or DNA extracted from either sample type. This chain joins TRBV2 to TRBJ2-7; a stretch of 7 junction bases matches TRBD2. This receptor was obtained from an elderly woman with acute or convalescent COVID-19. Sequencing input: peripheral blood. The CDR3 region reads CASSPRLASYEQYF. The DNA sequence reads TGTGCCAGCAGTCCCCGACTAGCTTCCTACGAGCAGTACTTC.